This TCR beta chain derives from a study of T cell clones after liver transplantation. Study in general: Without induction therapy, subjects received standard immunosuppression until 12-24 months post-transplant. Study-wide points: The donor-reactive repertoire was only partly measurable in a couple of subjects, lacking donor cells. Migration into the graft, not deletion, may explain lost graft donor-reactive T cells.

Notes on this clone: Its antigen is not identified.

Unstimulated PBMCs were sorted into CD3+CD4+ and CD3+CD8+ populations. Assay used: immunoSEQ multiplex PCR; TCRdb lists only in-frame clones, some missing. The sample has 20,000 to 25,000 clones, roughly 69% seen once. Trimming stripped 4 bases from V and 0 bases from J, with 19 bases between. The CDR3 runs 17 residues. Germline lookup yields CDR1 SGDLS and CDR2 YYNGEE. The source was CD4+ T cells from blood, collected before liver transplant. The chain joins TRBV9 to TRBJ1-1; D might be TRBD1 (5 bases). This clonotype originated in a human donor who received a liver transplant. CDR3: CASSPWGGDRLNTEAFF. CDR3 nucleotides: TGTGCCAGCAGCCCATGGGGCGGTGATCGTTTGAACACTGAAGCTTTCTTT.